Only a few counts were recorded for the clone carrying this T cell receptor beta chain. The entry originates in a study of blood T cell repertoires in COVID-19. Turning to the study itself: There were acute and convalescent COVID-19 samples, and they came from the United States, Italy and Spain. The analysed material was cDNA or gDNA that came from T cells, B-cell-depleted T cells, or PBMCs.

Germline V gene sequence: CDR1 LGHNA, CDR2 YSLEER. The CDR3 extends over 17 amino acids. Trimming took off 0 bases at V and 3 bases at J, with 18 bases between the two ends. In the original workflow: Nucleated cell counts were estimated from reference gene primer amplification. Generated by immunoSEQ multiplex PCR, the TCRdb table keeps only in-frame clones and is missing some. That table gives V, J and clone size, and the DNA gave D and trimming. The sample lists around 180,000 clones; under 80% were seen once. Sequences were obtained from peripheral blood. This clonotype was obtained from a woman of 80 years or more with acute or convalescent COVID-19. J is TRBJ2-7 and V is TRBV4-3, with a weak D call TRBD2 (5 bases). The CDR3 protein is CASSQDPGFPGDYEQYF. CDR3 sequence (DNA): TGCGCCAGCAGCCAAGATCCGGGATTCCCCGGGGACTACGAGCAGTACTTC.